This entry concerns a single TCR beta chain. The antigen remains undetermined. A multiplex PCR was run with 60 Vbeta primers and 13 Jbeta primers. Sequencing used immunoSEQ multiplex PCR; TCRdb keeps in-frame clones, though not all of them. The repertoire holds fewer than 60,000 clones, with about 71% as singletons. This sample was taken from a study of cytomegalovirus exposure and HLA in healthy donors. Study summary: An analysis done earlier identified more than 90 million unique TCR beta sequences from about 179 million T cells.

Study-wide points: Immune exposure data for these donors was limited to CMV serostatus. When a later analysis was performed, an Asian-associated ancestry cluster reportedly had fewer N-insertions than the 666-donor mean. Several of the most significant clusters appeared linked to common viral pathogens, based on a later analysis.

The sample was PBMCs. This clonotype originated in a woman in her forties or fifties in good health and CMV-seropositive.

CDR3 DNA sequence: TGTGCCAGCAGCCAAAAACAGGGGATTCGCATTCAGTACTTC. Translated: CASSQKQGIRIQYF. This chain uses TRBV4-2 with TRBJ2-4; TRBD1 aligns across 7 bases. This CDR3 has 14 residues. CDR1 is LGHNA, CDR2 YNFKEQ, per germline. V trimming: 2 bases; J trimming: 9 bases; junction bases outside the gene matches: 7.